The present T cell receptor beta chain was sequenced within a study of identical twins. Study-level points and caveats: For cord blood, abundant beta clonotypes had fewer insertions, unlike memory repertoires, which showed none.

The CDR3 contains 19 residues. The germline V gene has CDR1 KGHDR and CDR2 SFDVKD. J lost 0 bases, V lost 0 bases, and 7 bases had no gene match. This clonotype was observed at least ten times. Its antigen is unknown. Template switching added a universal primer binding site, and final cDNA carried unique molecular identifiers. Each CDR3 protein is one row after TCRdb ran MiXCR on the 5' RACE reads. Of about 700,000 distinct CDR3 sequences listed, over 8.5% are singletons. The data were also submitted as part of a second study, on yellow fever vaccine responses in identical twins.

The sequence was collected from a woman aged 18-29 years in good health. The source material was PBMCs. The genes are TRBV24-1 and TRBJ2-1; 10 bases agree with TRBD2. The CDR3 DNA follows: TGTGCCACCAGTGATTTGTCTAGCGGGAGAGGGGTCTCCTACAATGAGCAGTTCTTC. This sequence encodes CATSDLSSGRGVSYNEQFF.